These 21 T cell receptor beta chains share one sample of origin, sequenced in a study of T cells in women clearing cervical HPV infection. The method was immunoSEQ multiplex PCR; TCRdb's version includes in-frame clones alone and lacks a portion of them. This table lists around 39,000 clones. The sequencing input was blood buffy coat. The source of these receptors is a woman between 18 and 75 years old with a cervical HPV16 infection that either progressed to CIN3+ or cleared (not recorded which).

Turning to this clone: The sequenced fragment ends 3 residues before the CDR3 boundary, so the rest is inferred from the germline J gene. The chain is built from TRBV28 and TRBJ1-4; TRBD1 matches at 7 bases. V lost 3 bases, J lost 10 bases, and 2 bases stayed unmatched. This CDR3 has 12 residues. The V gene's germline CDR1 is MDHEN and CDR2 SYDVKM. CDR3 protein: CASSLDRRKLFF. The CDR3 DNA, read in part, is TGTGCCAGCAGTTTGGACAGGCGAAAA.

Of note for this clone: The junction differs from germline at one of its ends, possibly a read error. The read comes to an end 3 residues before the CDR3 does, leaving the germline J gene to fill in the end. The chain couples TRBV4-2 to TRBJ2-2; possible D gene TRBD2, 5 bases. There are 17 residues in the CDR3. Per germline, CDR1 LGHNA and CDR2 YNFKEQ. CDR3 region: CASSQDFEAANTGELFF. The CDR3 bases that were read are TGCGCCAGCAGCCAAGATTTCGAAGCGGCGAACACCGGGGAG.

As regards this clone: The observed sequence ends 3 residues before the CDR3 terminus, with the missing tail filled in from the germline J gene. The J gene is TRBJ2-3, the V gene TRBV28, with D maybe TRBD2 (6 bases). Germline CDR1 MDHEN, CDR2 SYDVKM. The V end lost 3 bases, the J end lost 5 bases, and 6 bases lay between the germline ends. The CDR3 loop spans 12 amino acids. The CDR3 loop is CASSFGGDTQYF. Incomplete CDR3 DNA: TGTGCCAGCAGTTTCGGGGGAGATACG.

In regard to this clone: With the read ending 3 residues before the CDR3 end, the germline J gene is used to fill in that end. The V and J genes are TRBV2 and TRBJ2-1; D gene unclear. Germline lookup yields CDR1 SNHLY and CDR2 FYNNEI. The CDR3 loop spans 14 amino acids. V was clipped by 11 bases and J by 7 bases, with 21 bases between them. CDR3 DNA, as far as it was read: TGTGCCTCCCAAAGCCGGCCCCCAGGAAATGAG. This encodes CASQSRPPGNE. From start to end, the CDR3 is CASQSRPPGNEQFF.

In the case of this clone: The observed sequence ends 3 residues before the CDR3 terminus, with the missing tail filled in from the germline J gene. The chain combines TRBV6-1 with TRBJ1-2; D gene unclear. Germline V gene sequence: CDR1 MNHNS, CDR2 SASEGT. The CDR3 has 16 amino acids. V dropped 1 base and J dropped 7 bases, with 19 bases sitting between them. CDR3 bases read: TGTGCCAGCAGTGAAGATAGTCGACTCTTACCGGGTGGC. Its protein is CASSEDSRLLPGG. The CDR3 reads in full as CASSEDSRLLPGGYTF.

In the case of this clone: The read stops 3 residues short of the end of the CDR3; the missing end is completed from the germline J gene. This sequence joins TRBV20-1 and TRBJ2-1; 11 bases align to TRBD2. CDR3 length: 16 residues. J lost 5 bases, V lost 1 base, and 7 bases had no gene match. Germline V CDR1 and CDR2: DFQATT, SNEGSKA (reference sequence). Partial CDR3 DNA: TGCAGTGCTAGAGGGCTTATAGCGGGAGGGGACAATGAG. This gives the protein CSARGLIAGGDNE. The complete CDR3 sequence is CSARGLIAGGDNEQFF.

With regard to this clone: The DNA ends 3 residues before the CDR3 does, and the rest of the CDR3 is filled in from the germline J gene. The V gene is TRBV5-4, the J gene TRBJ2-1; D perhaps matches TRBD1 (6 bases). Deletions cut 4 bases from V and 0 bases from J, with 14 bases between. The germline V gene has CDR1 SGHNT and CDR2 YYREEE (reference sequence). The CDR3 covers 16 residues. CDR3 DNA (partial): TGTGCCAGCAGCACTTTACAGGGTAACTCCTACAATGAG. Its translation: CASSTLQGNSYNE. The whole CDR3 protein is CASSTLQGNSYNEQFF.

In the case of this clone: The read falls 3 residues short of the CDR3 end, and the missing part is taken from the germline J gene. Other DNA sequences within the sample encode an identical CDR3. The chain is built from TRBV4-1 and TRBJ2-7, with no clear D. Trimming removed 0 bases from V and 4 bases from J, with 4 bases in between. The CDR3 runs 12 residues. Germline V CDR1 and CDR2: MGHRA, YSYEKL. This CDR3 reads CASSQDSYEQYF. CDR3 DNA (partial): TGCGCCAGCAGCCAAGACTCTTACGAG.

With regard to this clone: The CDR3 extends 3 residues past the end of the read, so its final part is completed from the germline J gene. The rearrangement uses TRBV20-1 and TRBJ2-5, with 7 bases lining up with TRBD1. Losses at the gene ends were 3 bases for V and 2 bases for J; bases not matched to a gene: 6. Germline V lookup: CDR1 DFQATT, CDR2 SNEGSKA (reference sequence). The CDR3 contains 14 residues. CDR3 DNA (partial): TGCAGTGCTAGTTTCGGGACAGATCAAGAGACC. Translating gives CSASFGTDQET. The CDR3 reads in full as CSASFGTDQETQYF.

Details on this clone: One end of the junction varies from germline; a read error may be responsible. The read terminates 3 residues before the CDR3 end, so the remaining end is supplied by the germline J gene. The chain couples TRBV18 to TRBJ1-4, with 10 bases aligning to TRBD1. The CDR3 consists of 16 residues. CDR1 and CDR2 from the germline V gene are KGHSH and LQKENI. The sequenced CDR3 bases are TGTGTCAGCTCGGCGACAGGGGGCGAAGGGTATGAAAAA. Translating it yields CVSSATGGEGYEK. The full CDR3 protein is CVSSATGGEGYEKLFF.

Comment on this clone: Sequencing ends 3 residues short of the CDR3 end; the germline J gene provides the rest. The rearrangement uses TRBV27 and TRBJ2-2; TRBD2 might be the D (6 bases). The V gene's germline CDR1 is MNHEY and CDR2 SMNVEV (reference sequence). V shed 1 base and J shed 5 bases, with 14 bases lying between them. The length of the CDR3 is 16 residues. The sequenced CDR3 bases are TGTGCCAGCAGTTTATTGCGGGACTTGCTAACCGGGGAG. Protein sequence: CASSLLRDLLTGE. The full CDR3 reads CASSLLRDLLTGELFF.

On this clone itself: The sequenced fragment ends 3 residues before the CDR3 boundary, so the rest is inferred from the germline J gene. This sequence joins TRBV4-2 and TRBJ2-3; D perhaps matches TRBD2 (5 bases). The germline V and J ends were trimmed by 3 bases and 2 bases, with 12 bases remaining between them. The CDR3 contains 15 residues. CDR1 and CDR2 from the germline V gene are LGHNA and YNFKEQ. The part of the CDR3 DNA that was read is TGTGCCAGCAGCCAGAAGACGGGGAACACAGATACG. Amino acid sequence: CASSQKTGNTDT. The entire CDR3 protein is CASSQKTGNTDTQYF.

Comment on this clone: The sequenced fragment ends 3 residues before the CDR3 boundary, so the rest is inferred from the germline J gene. V and J are TRBV20-1 and TRBJ1-2, with 8 bases that match TRBD1. Germline V gene sequence: CDR1 DFQATT, CDR2 SNEGSKA (reference sequence). The J segment lost 2 bases and the V segment lost 3 bases, leaving 5 bases of the junction unmatched. This CDR3 contains 14 residues. The CDR3 loop reads CSARSSGGNYGYTF. Partial CDR3 DNA: TGCAGTGCTAGGAGTTCAGGGGGCAACTATGGC.

For this clone: Read coverage stops 3 residues before the CDR3 terminus; the germline J gene supplies the remainder. The gene calls are TRBV7-9 and TRBJ1-3; D remains ambiguous. Trimming left V 8 bases short and J 6 bases short, with 11 bases between. From germline, CDR1 is SEHNR and CDR2 FQNEAQ (reference sequence). This CDR3 is built from 12 residues. The CDR3 bases that were read are TGTGCCAGCGGGCGGGCGGAAAACACC. This sequence encodes CASGRAENT. The full CDR3 protein is CASGRAENTIYF. The full variable domain, rest sourced from reference TRBV7-9 and TRBJ1-3, is DTGVSQNPRHKITKRGQNVTFRCDPISEHNRLYWYRQTLGQGPEFLTYFQNEAQLEKSRLLSDRFSAERPKGSFSTLEIQRTEQGDSAMYLCASGRAENTIYFGEGSWLTVV.

Note on this clone: Read data end 3 residues before the CDR3 end; the end is taken from the germline J gene. The V gene is TRBV27, the J gene TRBJ2-7, with D hard to call. V shed 8 bases and J shed 0 bases, with 14 bases lying between them. The CDR3 has 14 amino acids. Germline CDR1 is MNHEY and CDR2 is SMNVEV (reference sequence). Here the CDR3 reads CASSKRFSSYEQYF. The sequenced part of the CDR3 DNA is TGTGCCAGCTCCAAGCGTTTCAGCTCCTACGAG.

Details on this clone: The read stops 3 residues short of the end of the CDR3; the missing end is completed from the germline J gene. The chain employs TRBV6-2 or TRBV6-3 and TRBJ2-2, with D uncertain. Per the germline V gene, CDR1 is MNHEY and CDR2 is SVGEGT. This CDR3 is built from 12 residues. V was trimmed by 5 bases and J by 4 bases, leaving 5 bases between them. The CDR3 DNA, read in part, is TGTGCCAGCAGTATATTCACCGGGGAG. As protein: CASSIFTGE. The CDR3 in its entirety is CASSIFTGELFF.

About this clone: The read ends 3 residues before the CDR3 terminus; that terminus is restored from the germline J gene. The chain combines TRBV29-1 with TRBJ1-1; D is undetermined. Looked up from germline, CDR1 is SQVTM and CDR2 is ANQGSEA. Trimming shortened V by 4 bases and J by 3 bases, and 12 bases separated the two germline ends. The CDR3 length is 13 residues. Incomplete CDR3 DNA: TGCAGCGTTGTCAGGAAGTTAGACACTGAA. This gives the protein CSVVRKLDTE. The complete CDR3 sequence is CSVVRKLDTEAFF.

As for this clone: Sequencing ends 3 residues short of the CDR3 end; the germline J gene provides the rest. This chain connects TRBV5-1 to TRBJ1-6; possible D gene TRBD1, 6 bases. Trimming shortened V by 3 bases and J by 5 bases, and 15 bases separated the two germline ends. Germline CDR1 is SGHRS and CDR2 is YFSETQ. The CDR3 is 16 amino acids. The sequenced part of the CDR3 DNA is TGCGCCAGCAGCTCACATGGACAGATCGATAATTCACCC. Amino acids: CASSSHGQIDNSP. From start to end, the CDR3 is CASSSHGQIDNSPLHF.

Notes on this clone: The DNA ends 3 residues before the CDR3 does, and the rest of the CDR3 is filled in from the germline J gene. This rearrangement joins TRBV20-1 to TRBJ2-5, with 8 bases fitting TRBD2. CDR1 is DFQATT, CDR2 SNEGSKA, per germline (reference sequence). With 0 bases clipped from V and 0 bases from J, the junction kept 3 bases outside the gene matches. CDR3 length: 15 amino acids. CDR3 bases read: TGCAGTGCTAGAGAGGCTAGCGGGTACCAAGAGACC. Translation: CSAREASGYQET. In full, the CDR3 is CSAREASGYQETQYF.

Points on this clone: The read ends 3 residues before the CDR3 terminus; that terminus is restored from the germline J gene. The chain combines TRBV7-2 with TRBJ1-2, with D possibly TRBD1 on 6 matching bases. This CDR3 has 15 residues. Germline assignment: CDR1 SGHTA and CDR2 FQGNSA. The covered CDR3 bases are TGTGCCAGCAGCCCCAGGTTATTGGGGGCAGGCGGC. Translating it yields CASSPRLLGAGG. The entire CDR3 protein reads CASSPRLLGAGGYTF.

Regarding this clone: The DNA ends 3 residues before the CDR3 does, and the rest of the CDR3 is filled in from the germline J gene. The sample carries other DNA sequences with the same CDR3. The chain links TRBV13 to TRBJ2-7, with TRBD1 matching 8 bases. Germline V gives CDR1 PRHDT, CDR2 FYEKMQ (reference sequence). The CDR3 is 14 residues long. The junction had 5 bases not matched to a gene; V was cut back by 4 bases and J by 3 bases. The chain's CDR3 is CASSSGQGHYEQYF. The sequenced part of the CDR3 DNA is TGTGCCAGCAGCTCCGGACAGGGCCACTACGAG. The full variable domain, with the rest looked up from reference TRBV13 and TRBJ2-7, is AAGVIQSPRHLIKEKRETATLKCYPIPRHDTVYWYQQGPGQDPQFLISFYEKMQSDKGSIPDRFSAQQFSDYHSELNMSSLELGDSALYFCASSSGQGHYEQYFGPGTRLTVT.